The T cell receptor beta chain described here comes from a study of shared clonotypes between healthy human individuals. As for the study in general: Per donor, CD8 memory used one plate, CD8 naive used two, CD4 memory used three and CD4 naive used three.

Remarks on this clone: The antigen is not known.

Data came from immunoSEQ multiplex PCR; TCRdb stores just in-frame clones and leaves some out. The sample records 100,000 or so clones, about 67% being singletons. Study-wide results and caveats: On the whole, naive subsets had larger estimated richness than memory subsets had.

The material sequenced was memory CD8+ T cells sorted from blood. Subset reported: CD45RO+ cells pooled with CCR7-negative TemRA cells. The clonotype originates from a woman younger than 45 in good health.

The CDR3 here is CASGTGTGIYEQYF. The CDR3 DNA reads TGTGCCAGCGGAACCGGGACAGGGATTTACGAGCAGTACTTC. The chain links TRBV6-5 to TRBJ2-7, with TRBD1 matching 9 bases. The CDR3 runs to 14 residues. The germline gives CDR1 MNHEY, CDR2 SVGAGI. J was trimmed by 4 bases and V by 8 bases; bases with no gene match: 9.